This entry features one T cell receptor beta chain sequence. The sample is drawn from a study of early T cells in non-severe SARS-CoV-2 infection. Germline values: CDR1 SGHRS, CDR2 YFSETQ. This CDR3 is built from 14 residues. Trimming at V came to 4 bases and at J to 5 bases, leaving 4 bases not matched to a gene. Tagging with unique molecular identifiers was applied to individual cDNA molecules. TCRdb processed the 5' RACE reads anew with MiXCR; each CDR3 protein has one entry. The sample shows some 60,000 distinct CDR3 sequences, roughly 10% of them seen only once. The sequencing sample was made of whole blood. The chain recombines TRBV5-1 with TRBJ1-5, with 9 bases that match TRBD1. The receptor comes from an adult who was a healthcare worker with PCR-confirmed SARS-CoV-2 infection or an uninfected control (not recorded which). The CDR3 loop is CASSVTGGDQPQHF. CDR3 sequence (DNA): TGCGCCAGCAGCGTTACAGGGGGCGATCAGCCCCAGCATTTT.